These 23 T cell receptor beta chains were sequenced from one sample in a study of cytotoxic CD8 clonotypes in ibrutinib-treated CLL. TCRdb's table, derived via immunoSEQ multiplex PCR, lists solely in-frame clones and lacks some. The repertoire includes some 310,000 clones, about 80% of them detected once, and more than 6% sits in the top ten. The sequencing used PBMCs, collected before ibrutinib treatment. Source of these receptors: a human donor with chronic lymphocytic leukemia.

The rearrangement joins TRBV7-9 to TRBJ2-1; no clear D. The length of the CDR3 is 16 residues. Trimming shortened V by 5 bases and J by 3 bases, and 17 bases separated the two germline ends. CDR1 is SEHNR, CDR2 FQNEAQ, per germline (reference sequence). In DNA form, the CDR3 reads TGTGCCAGCAGCCTAATGGGTCCCGCGGACTACAATGAGCAGTTCTTC. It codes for CASSLMGPADYNEQFF.

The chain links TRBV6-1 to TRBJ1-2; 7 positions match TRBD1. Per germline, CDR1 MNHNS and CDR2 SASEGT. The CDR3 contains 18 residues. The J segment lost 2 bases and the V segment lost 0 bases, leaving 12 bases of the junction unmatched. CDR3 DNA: TGTGCCAGCAGTGAAGCCGATAAGAAGGGGGCCATAAACTATGGCTACACCTTC. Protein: CASSEADKKGAINYGYTF.

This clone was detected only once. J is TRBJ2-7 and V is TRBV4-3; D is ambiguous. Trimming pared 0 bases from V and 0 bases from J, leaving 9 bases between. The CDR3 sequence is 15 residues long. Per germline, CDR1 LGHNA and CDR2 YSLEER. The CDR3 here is CASSQEWTLSYEQYF. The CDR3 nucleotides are TGCGCCAGCAGCCAAGAGTGGACCCTCTCCTACGAGCAGTACTTC.

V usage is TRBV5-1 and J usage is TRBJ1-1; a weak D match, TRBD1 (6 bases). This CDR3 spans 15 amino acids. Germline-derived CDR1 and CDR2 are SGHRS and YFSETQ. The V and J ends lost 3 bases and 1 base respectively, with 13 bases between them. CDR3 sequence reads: CASSYGQNWNTEAFF. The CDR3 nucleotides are TGCGCCAGCAGCTATGGACAGAATTGGAACACTGAAGCTTTCTTT.

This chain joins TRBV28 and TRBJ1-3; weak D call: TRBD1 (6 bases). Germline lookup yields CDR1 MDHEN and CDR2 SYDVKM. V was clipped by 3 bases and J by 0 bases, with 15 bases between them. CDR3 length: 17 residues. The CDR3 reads CASSFVSRDTSGNTIYF. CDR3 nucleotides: TGTGCCAGCAGTTTTGTTTCTCGGGACACCTCTGGAAACACCATATATTTT.

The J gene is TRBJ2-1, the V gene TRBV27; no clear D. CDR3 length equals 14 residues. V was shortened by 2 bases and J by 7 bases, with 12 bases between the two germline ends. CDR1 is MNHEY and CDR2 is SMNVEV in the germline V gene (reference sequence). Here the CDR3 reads CASSLLRPFNEQFF. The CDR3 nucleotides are TGTGCCAGCAGTTTACTGCGACCGTTTAATGAGCAGTTCTTC.

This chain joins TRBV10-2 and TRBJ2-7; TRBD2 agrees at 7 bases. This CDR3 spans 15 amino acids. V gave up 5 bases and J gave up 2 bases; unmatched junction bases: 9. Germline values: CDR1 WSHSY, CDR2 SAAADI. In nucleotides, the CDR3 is TGCGCCAGCAGTCAGTTTGAGCGGGATGCCTACGAGCAGTACTTC. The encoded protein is CASSQFERDAYEQYF.

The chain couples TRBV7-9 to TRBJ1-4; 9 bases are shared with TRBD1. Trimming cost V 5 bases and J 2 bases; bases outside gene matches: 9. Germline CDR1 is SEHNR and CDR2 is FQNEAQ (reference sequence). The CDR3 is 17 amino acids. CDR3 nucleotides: TGTGCCAGCAGCGGCGGGACAGGGTCGGTTACTAATGAAAAACTGTTTTTT. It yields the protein CASSGGTGSVTNEKLFF.

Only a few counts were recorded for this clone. The CDR3 DNA reads TGTGCCAGCAACAACTACGGACAGGGATACTACGAGCAGTACTTC. It is translated as CASNNYGQGYYEQYF. V and J are TRBV28 and TRBJ2-7; TRBD1 matches at 8 bases. Per germline, CDR1 MDHEN and CDR2 SYDVKM. V shed 7 bases and J 3 bases; nucleotides not matched to a gene: 11. The CDR3 is made up of 15 amino acids.

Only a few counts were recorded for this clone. The CDR3 region is CASSPRGSGAGANVLTF. The CDR3 DNA sequence: TGTGCCAGCAGCCCGAGGGGGTCAGGGGCTGGGGCCAACGTCCTGACTTTC. V is TRBV9 and J is TRBJ2-6; D might be TRBD1 (6 bases). The CDR3 has 17 residues. Germline V gives CDR1 SGDLS, CDR2 YYNGEE. V lost 4 bases, J lost 2 bases, and 16 bases lay in between.

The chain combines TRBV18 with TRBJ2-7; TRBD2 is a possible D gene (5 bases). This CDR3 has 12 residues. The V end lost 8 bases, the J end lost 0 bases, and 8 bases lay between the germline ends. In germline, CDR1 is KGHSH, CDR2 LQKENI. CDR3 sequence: CASVGSSYEQYF. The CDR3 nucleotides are TGTGCCAGCGTTGGGAGCTCCTACGAGCAGTACTTC.

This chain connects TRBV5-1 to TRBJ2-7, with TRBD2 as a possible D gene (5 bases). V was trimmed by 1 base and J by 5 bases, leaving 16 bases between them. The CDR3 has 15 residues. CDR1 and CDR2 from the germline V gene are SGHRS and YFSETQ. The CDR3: CASSLRFTAEHEQYF. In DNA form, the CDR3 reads TGCGCCAGCAGCTTGAGGTTTACAGCGGAGCACGAGCAGTACTTC. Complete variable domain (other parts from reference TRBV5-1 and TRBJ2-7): KAGVTQTPRYLIKTRGQQVTLSCSPISGHRSVSWYQQTPGQGLQFLFEYFSETQRNKGNFPGRFSGRQFSNSRSEMNVSTLELGDSALYLCASSLRFTAEHEQYFGPGTRLTVT.

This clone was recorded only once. CDR3 protein: CAISEYEYERELNYNEQFF. The CDR3 DNA reads as TGTGCCATCAGTGAGTATGAATACGAACGAGAGCTAAACTACAATGAGCAGTTCTTC. The rearrangement links TRBV10-3 to TRBJ2-1; D not certain. The V and J ends lost 1 base and 3 bases respectively, with 22 bases between them. The CDR3 runs to 19 residues. Germline CDR1 ENHRY, CDR2 SYGVKD.

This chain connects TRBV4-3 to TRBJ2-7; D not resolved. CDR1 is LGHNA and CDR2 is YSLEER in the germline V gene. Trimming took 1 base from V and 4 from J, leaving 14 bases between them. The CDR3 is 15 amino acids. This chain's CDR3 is CASSQAVSLSYEQYF. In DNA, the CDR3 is TGCGCCAGCAGCCAAGCAGTAAGTCTTTCATACGAGCAGTACTTC.

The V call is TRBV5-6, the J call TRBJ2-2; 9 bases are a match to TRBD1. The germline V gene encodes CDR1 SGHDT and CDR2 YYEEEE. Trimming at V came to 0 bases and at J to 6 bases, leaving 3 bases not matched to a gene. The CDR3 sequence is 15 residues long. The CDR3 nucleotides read TGTGCCAGCAGCTTGGGGGGACAGGGCCCCGGGGAGCTGTTTTTT. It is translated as CASSLGGQGPGELFF.

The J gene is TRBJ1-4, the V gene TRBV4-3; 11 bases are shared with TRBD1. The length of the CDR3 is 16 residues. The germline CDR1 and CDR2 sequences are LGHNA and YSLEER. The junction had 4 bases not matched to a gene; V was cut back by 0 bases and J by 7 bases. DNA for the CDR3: TGCGCCAGCAGCCAAGATGGGACAGGGGGTCTTGAAAAACTGTTTTTT. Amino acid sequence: CASSQDGTGGLEKLFF.

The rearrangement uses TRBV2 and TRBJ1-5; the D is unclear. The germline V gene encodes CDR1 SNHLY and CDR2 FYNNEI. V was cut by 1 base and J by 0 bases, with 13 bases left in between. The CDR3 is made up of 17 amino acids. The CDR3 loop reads CASSEGRVPNSNQPQHF. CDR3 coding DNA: TGTGCCAGCAGTGAAGGGAGGGTACCGAATAGCAATCAGCCCCAGCATTTT.

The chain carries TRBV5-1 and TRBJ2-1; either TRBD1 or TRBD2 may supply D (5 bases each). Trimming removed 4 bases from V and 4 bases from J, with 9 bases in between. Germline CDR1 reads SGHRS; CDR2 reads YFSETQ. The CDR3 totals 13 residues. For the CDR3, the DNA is TGCGCCAGCAGCCCGGGACGGTACAATGAGCAGTTCTTC. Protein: CASSPGRYNEQFF.

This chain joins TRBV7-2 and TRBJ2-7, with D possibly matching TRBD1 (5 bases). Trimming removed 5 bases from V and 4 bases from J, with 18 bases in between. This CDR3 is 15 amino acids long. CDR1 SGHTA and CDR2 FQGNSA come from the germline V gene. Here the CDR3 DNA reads TGTGCCAGCAGCGCCTCGGTGGGCAGGGCGTACGAGCAGTACTTC. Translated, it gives CASSASVGRAYEQYF. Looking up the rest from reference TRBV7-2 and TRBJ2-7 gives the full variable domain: GAGVSQSPSNKVTEKGKDVELRCDPISGHTALYWYRQSLGQGLEFLIYFQGNSAPDKSGLPSDRFSAERTGGSVSTLTIQRTQQEDSAVYLCASSASVGRAYEQYFGPGTRLTVT.

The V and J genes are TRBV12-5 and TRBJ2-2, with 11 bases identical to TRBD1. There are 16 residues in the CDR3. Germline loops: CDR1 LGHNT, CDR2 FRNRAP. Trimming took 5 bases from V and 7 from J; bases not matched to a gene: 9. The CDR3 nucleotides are TGTGCTAGTGGTCCCGGGACAGGGGGTTTGAGCGGGGAGCTGTTTTTT. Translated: CASGPGTGGLSGELFF.

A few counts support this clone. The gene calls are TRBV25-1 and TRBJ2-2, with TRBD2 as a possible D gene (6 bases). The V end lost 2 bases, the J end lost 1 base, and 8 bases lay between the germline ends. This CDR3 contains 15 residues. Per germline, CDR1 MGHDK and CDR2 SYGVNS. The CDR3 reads CASSEGGRNTGELFF. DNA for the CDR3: TGTGCCAGCAGTGAAGGGGGGAGGAACACCGGGGAGCTGTTTTTT.

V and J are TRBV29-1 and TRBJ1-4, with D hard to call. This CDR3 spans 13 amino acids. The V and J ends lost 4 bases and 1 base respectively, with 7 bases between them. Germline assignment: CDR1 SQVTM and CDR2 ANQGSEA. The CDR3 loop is CSVGVITNEKLFF. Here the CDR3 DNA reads TGCAGCGTTGGCGTGATAACTAATGAAAAACTGTTTTTT. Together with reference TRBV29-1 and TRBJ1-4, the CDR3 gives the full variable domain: SAVISQKPSRDICQRGTSLTIQCQVDSQVTMMFWYRQQPGQSLTLIATANQGSEATYESGFVIDKFPISRPNLTFSTLTVSNMSPEDSSIYLCSVGVITNEKLFFGSGTQLSVL.

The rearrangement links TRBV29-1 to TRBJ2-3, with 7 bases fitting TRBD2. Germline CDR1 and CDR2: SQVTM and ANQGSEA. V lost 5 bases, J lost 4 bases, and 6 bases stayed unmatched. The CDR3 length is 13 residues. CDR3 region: CSVIWGGSDTQYF. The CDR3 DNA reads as TGCAGCGTTATATGGGGAGGGTCAGATACGCAGTATTTT.